This T cell receptor (beta chain) was captured in a study of cytomegalovirus exposure and HLA in healthy donors. In the case of this clone: What it binds is not known.

The primer mix had 60 Vbeta and 13 Jbeta primers. Produced via immunoSEQ multiplex PCR; TCRdb's table is partial and in-frame only. The sample holds 120,000 to 150,000 clones; approximately 80% are singletons and the top ten take about 2.5%. This CDR3 has 13 amino acids. Germline V gene sequence: CDR1 SGHRS, CDR2 YFSETQ. The V end was cut by 4 bases, the J end by 5 bases, with 12 bases between. Study-level results: Under 20,000 TCR beta sequences were associated with HLA alleles at 0.05 false discovery rate in a later analysis. On later analysis, the bulk of CMV-associated TCR beta chains appeared to be HLA-restricted. In a later analysis, DRB1 alleles had the most associated TCRs; HLA-C alleles the fewest. The study flagged 150 to 200 TCR beta chains as cytomegalovirus-associated.

Sequencing was done on a sample of PBMCs. The receptor's source is a boy aged 2 to 9 in good health and CMV-seronegative. V gene TRBV5-1 combines with J gene TRBJ1-1; D is undetermined. DNA of the CDR3: TGCGCCAGCAGCAGGGAGGCAGAGACTGAAGCTTTCTTT. It yields the protein CASSREAETEAFF.